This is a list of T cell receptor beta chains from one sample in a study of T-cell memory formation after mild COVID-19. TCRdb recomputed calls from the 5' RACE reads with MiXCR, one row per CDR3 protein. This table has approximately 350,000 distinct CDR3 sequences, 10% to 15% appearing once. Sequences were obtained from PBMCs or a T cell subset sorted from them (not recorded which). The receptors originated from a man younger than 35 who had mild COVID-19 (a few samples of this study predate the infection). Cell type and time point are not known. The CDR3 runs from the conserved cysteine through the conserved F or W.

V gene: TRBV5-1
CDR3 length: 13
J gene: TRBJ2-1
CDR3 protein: CASRFGVDDEQFF

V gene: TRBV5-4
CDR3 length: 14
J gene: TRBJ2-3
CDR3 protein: CASSSTDSTDTQYF

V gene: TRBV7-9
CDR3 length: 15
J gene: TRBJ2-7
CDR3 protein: CASSATGRGSYEQYF

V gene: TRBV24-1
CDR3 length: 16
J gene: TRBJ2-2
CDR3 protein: CATSGRRVGGTGELFF

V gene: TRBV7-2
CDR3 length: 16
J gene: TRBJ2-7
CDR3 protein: CASSKTPGLATYEQYF

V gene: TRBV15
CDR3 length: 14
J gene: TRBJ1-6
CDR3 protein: CATSRGERNSPLHF

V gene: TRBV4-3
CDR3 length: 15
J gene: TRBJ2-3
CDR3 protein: CASSQARSSTDTQYF

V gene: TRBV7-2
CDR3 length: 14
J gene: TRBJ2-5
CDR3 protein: CASSLERGSETQYF

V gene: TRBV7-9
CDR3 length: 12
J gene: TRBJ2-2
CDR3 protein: CASSLEGELFFF

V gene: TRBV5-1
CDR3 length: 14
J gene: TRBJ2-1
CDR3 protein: CASSSWSGADEQFF

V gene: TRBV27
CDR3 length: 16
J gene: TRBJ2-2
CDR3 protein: CASRIRGGATTGELFF

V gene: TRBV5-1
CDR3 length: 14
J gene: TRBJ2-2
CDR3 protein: CASSYGGSTGELFF

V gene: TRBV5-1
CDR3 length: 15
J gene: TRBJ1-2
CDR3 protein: CASSLNGGLKNGYTF

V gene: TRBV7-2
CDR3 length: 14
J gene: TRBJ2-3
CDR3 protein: CASSLEVGRNTQYF

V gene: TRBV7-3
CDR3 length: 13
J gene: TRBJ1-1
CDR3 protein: CASSLGKDSPAFF

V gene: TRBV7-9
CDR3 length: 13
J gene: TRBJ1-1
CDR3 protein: CASSLPDGTEAFF

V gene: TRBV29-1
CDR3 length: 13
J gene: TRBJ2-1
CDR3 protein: CSVASAGGNEQFF

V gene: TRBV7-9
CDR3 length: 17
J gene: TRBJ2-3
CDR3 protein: CASSSHPRDSRTDTQYF

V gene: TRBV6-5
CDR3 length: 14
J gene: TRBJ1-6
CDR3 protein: CASSTGLRGSPLHF

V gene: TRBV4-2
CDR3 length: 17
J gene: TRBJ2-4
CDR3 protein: CASSQEELAGLGNIQYF

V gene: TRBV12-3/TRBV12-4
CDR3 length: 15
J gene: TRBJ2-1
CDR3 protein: CASSPGQGLGNEQFF

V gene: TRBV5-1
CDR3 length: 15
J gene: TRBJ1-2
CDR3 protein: CASSLGQGSNYGYTF

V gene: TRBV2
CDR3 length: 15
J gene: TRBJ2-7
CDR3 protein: CASSGLRGGGNEQYF

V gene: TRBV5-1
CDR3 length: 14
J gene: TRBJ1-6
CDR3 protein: CASSPGNGDSPLHF

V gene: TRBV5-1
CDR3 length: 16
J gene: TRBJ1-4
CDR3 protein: CASSLGTLASNEKLFF

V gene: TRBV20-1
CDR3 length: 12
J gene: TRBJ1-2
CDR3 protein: CSASRLDYGYTF

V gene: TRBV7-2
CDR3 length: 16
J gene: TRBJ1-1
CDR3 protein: CASSLADLGQGFEAFF

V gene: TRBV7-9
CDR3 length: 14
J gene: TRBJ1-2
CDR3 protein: CASSLVPGRYGYTF

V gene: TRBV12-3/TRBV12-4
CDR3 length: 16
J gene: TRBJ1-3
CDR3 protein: CASSPGQWIGGNTIYF

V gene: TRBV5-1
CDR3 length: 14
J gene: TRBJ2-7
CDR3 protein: CASSLEAGVYEQYF

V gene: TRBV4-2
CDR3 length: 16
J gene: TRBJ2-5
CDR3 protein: CASSPIPGQGQETQYF

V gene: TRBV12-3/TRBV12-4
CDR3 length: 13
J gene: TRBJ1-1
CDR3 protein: CASSFSQGTEAFF

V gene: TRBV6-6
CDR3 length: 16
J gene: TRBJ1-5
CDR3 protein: CASSYTWWAGLQPQHF

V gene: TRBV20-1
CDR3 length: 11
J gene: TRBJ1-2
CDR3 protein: CSAPTDSGYTF

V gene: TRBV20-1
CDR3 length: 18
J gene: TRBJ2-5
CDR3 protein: CSADGERTRDRSQETQYF

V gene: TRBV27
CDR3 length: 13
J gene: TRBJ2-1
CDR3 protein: CASSLLGGGLEFF

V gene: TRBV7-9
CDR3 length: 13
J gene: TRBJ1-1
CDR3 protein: CASSLISQGGAFF

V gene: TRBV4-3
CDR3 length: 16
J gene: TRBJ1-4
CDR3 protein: CASSQDLAGKTEKLFF

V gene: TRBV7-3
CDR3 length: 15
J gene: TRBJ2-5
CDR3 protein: CASRPSGGAGETQYF

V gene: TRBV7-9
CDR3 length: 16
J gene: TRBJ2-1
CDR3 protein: CASRALGTKGHHEQFF

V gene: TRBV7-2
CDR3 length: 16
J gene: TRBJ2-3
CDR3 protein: CASSLMPRGGLNTQYF

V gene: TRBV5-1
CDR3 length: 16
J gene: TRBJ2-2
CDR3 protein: CASSRRQGATTGELFF

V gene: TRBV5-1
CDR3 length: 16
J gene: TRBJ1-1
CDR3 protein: CASSVQTMGLNTEAFF

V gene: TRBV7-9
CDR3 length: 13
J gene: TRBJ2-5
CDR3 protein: CASSETGEETQYF

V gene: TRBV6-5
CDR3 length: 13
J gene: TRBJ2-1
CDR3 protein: CASSSVLVPEQFF

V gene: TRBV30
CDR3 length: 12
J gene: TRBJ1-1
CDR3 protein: CAWTSVAGLAFF

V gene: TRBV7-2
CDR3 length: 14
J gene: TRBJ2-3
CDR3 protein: CASTKRGVTDTQYF

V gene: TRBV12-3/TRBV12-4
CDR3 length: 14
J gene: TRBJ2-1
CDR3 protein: CASSLRGTDNEQFF

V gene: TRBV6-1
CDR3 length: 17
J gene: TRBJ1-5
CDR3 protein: CASSASGQWNSNQPQHF

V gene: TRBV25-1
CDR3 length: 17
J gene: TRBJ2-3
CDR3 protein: CASSELGLAGGTDTQYF

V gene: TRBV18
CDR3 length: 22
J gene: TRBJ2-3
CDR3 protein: CASSTNLGTGIFAVRSTDTQYF

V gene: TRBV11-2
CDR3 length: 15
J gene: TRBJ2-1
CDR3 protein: CASSLEVLAAGGQFF